The source of this TCR beta chain is a study of T-cell reconstitution after alpha-beta-depleted transplantation in children (dated by TCRdb to about 2016). In terms of the full investigation: The study quantitatively tracked T-cell immune reconstitution after TCRalphabeta/CD19-depleted allogeneic hematopoietic cell transplantation in children using TCR repertoire profiling.

V lost 1 base and J lost 8 bases; the stretch between them is 13 bases long. The CDR3 contains 14 residues, cysteine and phenylalanine counted. The DNA shown is the 42-base CDR3, in frame from base 1. The germline V gene yields SGHRS for CDR1 and YFSETQ for CDR2. The library relied on PCR. Sequencing took place on an Illumina HiSeq 2500. Molecular barcoding was employed in the preparation of TCR libraries, with unique molecular identifiers being used to normalize TCRbeta repertoire quantification. Starting from the raw public reads, TCRdb applied fastp trimming at Q25, assembled clones with MiXCR and retained in-frame beta chains. Duplicate CDR3 protein sequences are folded into a single record with the most common DNA and genes. Within this sample are some 490,000 distinct CDR3 sequences, with 9.5% to 15% of them counted one time only. The ten largest account for approximately 5.4% of the sample. Notes on this clonotype: It lacks a known antigen. No quality values exist for individual bases; no much larger clone is one base distant.

The receptor's source is a human donor who donated a stem cell graft to a child with combined immunodeficiency. Sequenced material: PBMCs from the stem cell graft donor, taken from the stem cell graft. The rearranged segments are TRBV5-1 and TRBJ2-1; the D gene is not confidently resolved. CDR3 region: CASSLLSGDDEQFF. The DNA sequence follows: TGCGCCAGCAGCTTGCTATCGGGCGACGATGAGCAGTTCTTC.